Below, 29 T cell receptor beta chains from the same sample are listed, as sequenced in a study of blood T cells in healthy people across ages. A second PCR, run for about 6 to 11 cycles, used a sample-barcoded 5' primer plus a J-beta primer mix. TCRdb reanalysed the 5' RACE reads using MiXCR and keeps one entry per CDR3 protein. The table has about 1.4 million distinct CDR3 sequences, approximately 63% seen once. The sample was blood. Every receptor here comes from a man younger than 30 in good health.

The chain recombines TRBV27 with TRBJ2-5, with D perhaps assigned TRBD1 or TRBD2 (5 bases each). V was clipped by 4 bases and J by 0 bases, with 12 bases between them. This CDR3 spans 15 amino acids. Germline V lookup: CDR1 MNHEY, CDR2 SMNVEV (reference sequence). The CDR3 DNA reads TGTGCCAGCAGTTCCGCTCCGGGACACCAAGAGACCCAGTACTTC. Protein: CASSSAPGHQETQYF.

The V and J genes are TRBV4-1 and TRBJ2-1; TRBD2 matches at 9 bases. V lost 0 bases and J lost 9; bases outside the gene matches: 6. Per germline, CDR1 MGHRA and CDR2 YSYEKL. The CDR3 is 15 amino acids. The CDR3 coding sequence is TGCGCCAGCAGCCAAGAGGCGGGAGGGTGGAGTGAGCAGTTCTTC. This codes for CASSQEAGGWSEQFF.

V usage is TRBV4-2 and J usage is TRBJ2-7; no firm D call. Per the germline V gene, CDR1 is LGHNA and CDR2 is YNFKEQ. The CDR3 spans 16 residues. V lost 0 bases and J lost 0, with 12 bases in between. The CDR3 loop reads CASSQDEYGSSYEQYF. The CDR3 DNA reads as TGTGCCAGCAGCCAAGATGAGTACGGTAGCTCCTACGAGCAGTACTTC.

The rearrangement uses TRBV27 and TRBJ1-3, with 9 bases fitting TRBD1. J lost 0 bases, V lost 5 bases, and 11 bases had no gene match. The V gene's germline CDR1 is MNHEY and CDR2 SMNVEV (reference sequence). The CDR3 length is 18 residues. CDR3: CASSQTGTGLLSGNTIYF. Written as DNA, the CDR3 is TGTGCCAGCAGTCAAACCGGGACAGGGCTCCTCTCTGGAAACACCATATATTTT.

This clonotype has just a few counts. The rearrangement links TRBV6-2 or TRBV6-3 to TRBJ2-7; 11 bases match TRBD2. The CDR3 sequence is 14 residues long. The J segment lost 4 bases and the V segment lost 5 bases, leaving 4 bases of the junction unmatched. The germline gives CDR1 MNHEY, CDR2 SVGEGT. Here the CDR3 reads CASSKLAGVYEQYF. CDR3 DNA sequence: TGTGCCAGCAGTAAACTAGCGGGAGTTTACGAGCAGTACTTC.

The chain joins TRBV29-1 to TRBJ1-2, with 8 bases aligning to TRBD1. Germline V lookup: CDR1 SQVTM, CDR2 ANQGSEA. The junction had 4 bases not matched to a gene; V was cut back by 4 bases and J by 3 bases. CDR3 length: 13 amino acids. The CDR3 DNA is TGCAGCGTTGTGACAGGGGTGGACTATGGCTACACCTTC. It yields the protein CSVVTGVDYGYTF.

This sequence joins TRBV20-1 and TRBJ1-6, with D possibly being TRBD1 (6 bases). Trimming took 4 bases from V and 0 from J, leaving 16 bases between them. This CDR3 is 17 amino acids long. CDR1 is DFQATT and CDR2 is SNEGSKA in the germline V gene (reference sequence). The CDR3, as DNA: TGCAGTGCTAAAATAACGGGACAAAGCTCCTATAATTCACCCCTCCACTTT. It specifies CSAKITGQSSYNSPLHF.

The CDR3 nucleotides read TGCGCCAGCAGCCAAGTTTTTACTGGAAGCTCCTATAATTCACCCCTCCACTTT. Translating gives CASSQVFTGSSYNSPLHF. The chain uses TRBV4-1 and TRBJ1-6; D is uncertain. The V and J ends lost 1 base and 0 bases respectively, with 13 bases between them. The CDR3 runs to 18 residues. CDR1 and CDR2 from the germline V gene are MGHRA and YSYEKL.

CDR3 nucleotide sequence: TGTGCCAGCGCTACTCAGACGTACAATGAGCAGTTCTTC. This encodes CASATQTYNEQFF. The chain recombines TRBV25-1 with TRBJ2-1, with D uncertain. Trimming shortened V by 8 bases and J by 4 bases, and 12 bases separated the two germline ends. The CDR3 runs to 13 residues. Germline lookup yields CDR1 MGHDK and CDR2 SYGVNS.

The chain recombines TRBV20-1 with TRBJ1-4; unclear D gene. Germline V lookup: CDR1 DFQATT, CDR2 SNEGSKA (reference sequence). This CDR3 comprises 14 residues. Trimming removed 2 bases at V and 8 bases at J, with 15 bases between. The CDR3 spells CSARTSNSGEKLFF. CDR3 sequence (DNA): TGCAGTGCTAGAACCAGCAACAGCGGAGAAAAACTGTTTTTT.

This clonotype has only one observation. The chain joins TRBV7-2 to TRBJ1-1; D uncertain. The CDR3 contains 16 residues. Looked up from germline, CDR1 is SGHTA and CDR2 is FQGNSA. Trimming shortened V by 0 bases and J by 4 bases, and 15 bases separated the two germline ends. The CDR3 nucleotides are TGTGCCAGCAGCTTAGCTGCAGTGAGGGTTCTCACTGAAGCTTTCTTT. It yields the protein CASSLAAVRVLTEAFF.

This sequence joins TRBV4-3 and TRBJ2-7, with D perhaps assigned TRBD1 or TRBD2 (5 bases each). CDR1 and CDR2 from the germline V gene are LGHNA and YSLEER. The CDR3 runs 12 residues. The V gene lost 3 bases and the J gene lost 6 bases, with 9 bases spanning the gap. In DNA, the CDR3 is TGCGCCAGCAGCCAGCCTGGGGGCGAGCAGTACTTC. Amino acids: CASSQPGGEQYF.

This chain uses TRBV5-1 with TRBJ2-7; possible D gene TRBD2, 6 bases. V lost 4 bases and J lost 6, with 14 bases in between. The CDR3 has 13 amino acids. Germline V gene lookup returns CDR1 SGHRS and CDR2 YFSETQ. CDR3 bases: TGCGCCAGCAGCCCTAGCGCCCCCCCCGAGCAGTACTTC. It is translated as CASSPSAPPEQYF.

This chain uses TRBV21-1 with TRBJ2-5. TRBV21-1 constitutes a pseudogene. The CDR3 contains 12 residues. The CDR3 region is CASHKGRETQYF. CDR3 sequence (DNA): TGTGCCAGCCATAAGGGCCGAGAGACCCAGTACTTC.

This chain uses TRBV20-1 with TRBJ2-7; D is undetermined. Trimming shortened V by 3 bases and J by 4 bases, and 10 bases separated the two germline ends. The CDR3 is made up of 12 amino acids. The germline V gene has CDR1 DFQATT and CDR2 SNEGSKA (reference sequence). The CDR3 bases are TGCAGTGCTAGTACTCGGATTTACGAGCAGTACTTC. Translation: CSASTRIYEQYF.

Details on this clonotype: The junction departs from germline at one end; a sequencing error may be responsible. The chain has TRBV20-1 and TRBJ2-5; 9 bases agree with TRBD2. The CDR3 is made up of 14 amino acids. CDR1 DFQATT and CDR2 SNEGSKA come from the germline V gene (reference sequence). CDR3 coding DNA: TGCAGTGCTAGCGGTAGCGGGGGACAAGGGACCCAGTACTTC. This codes for CSASGSGGQGTQYF.

This chain uses TRBV7-9 with TRBJ2-1, with D possibly TRBD2 on 6 matching bases. The CDR3 is 14 amino acids. Deletions cut 3 bases from V and 7 bases from J, with 13 bases between. CDR1 is SEHNR, CDR2 FQNEAQ, per germline (reference sequence). CDR3 sequence (DNA): TGTGCCAGCAGCTTCCCCGGGGGAGCTAATGAGCAGTTCTTC. As protein: CASSFPGGANEQFF.

The CDR3 protein is CSARTDRLYEQYF. Here the CDR3 DNA reads TGCAGTGCTAGAACGGACAGATTATACGAGCAGTACTTC. The chain employs TRBV20-1 and TRBJ2-4; TRBD1 is a possible D gene (6 bases). The end of the DNA aligns better with TRBJ2-7, so the J call may be wrong. Germline V gene sequence: CDR1 DFQATT, CDR2 SNEGSKA (reference sequence). This CDR3 has 13 residues.

The chain combines TRBV12-3 or TRBV12-4 with TRBJ2-5, with a possible D match to TRBD1 (5 bases). CDR3 length equals 15 residues. V gave up 2 bases and J gave up 5 bases, with 15 bases separating them. CDR3 sequence: CASSLPGYSGETQYF. The CDR3 DNA reads TGTGCCAGCAGTTTACCGGGCTACTCAGGGGAGACCCAGTACTTC.

This clonotype has more than one count but fewer than ten. CDR3: CSVGGPGAGDFYEQYF. CDR3 DNA sequence: TGCAGCGTTGGGGGGCCCGGGGCTGGGGACTTCTACGAGCAGTACTTC. The chain uses TRBV29-1 and TRBJ2-7; D may correspond to TRBD1 or TRBD2 (6 bases each). V was clipped by 4 bases and J by 3 bases, with 22 bases between them. The CDR3 runs to 16 residues. From germline, CDR1 is SQVTM and CDR2 ANQGSEA.

The chain couples TRBV20-1 to TRBJ2-1, with 7 bases lining up with TRBD2. There are 15 residues in the CDR3. V lost 2 bases, J lost 6 bases, and 10 bases stayed unmatched. Germline V gene lookup returns CDR1 DFQATT and CDR2 SNEGSKA (reference sequence). The CDR3 reads CSARPVLAEANEQFF. The CDR3 DNA follows: TGCAGTGCTAGACCGGTCCTAGCGGAGGCCAATGAGCAGTTCTTC.

Only a few counts were recorded for this clonotype. The chain is built from TRBV2 and TRBJ1-6; no reliable D call. CDR3 size: 14 residues. The V gene's germline CDR1 is SNHLY and CDR2 FYNNEI. V lost 0 bases and J 7 bases, leaving 7 bases between the germline ends. This CDR3 is CASSEALGNSPLHF. Here the CDR3 DNA reads TGTGCCAGCAGTGAAGCGCTAGGGAATTCACCCCTCCACTTT.

This rearrangement joins TRBV7-2 to TRBJ2-3; D may be TRBD1 or TRBD2 (5 bases each). The V gene's germline CDR1 is SGHTA and CDR2 FQGNSA. The CDR3 contains 17 residues. V dropped 4 bases and J dropped 2 bases, with 19 bases sitting between them. The CDR3 nucleotides read TGTGCCAGCAGCTCGAAACACCGGGACCTACCCACAGATACGCAGTATTTT. Its protein product is CASSSKHRDLPTDTQYF. The full variable domain, its missing parts supplied by reference TRBV7-2 and TRBJ2-3, is GAGVSQSPSNKVTEKGKDVELRCDPISGHTALYWYRQSLGQGLEFLIYFQGNSAPDKSGLPSDRFSAERTGGSVSTLTIQRTQQEDSAVYLCASSSKHRDLPTDTQYFGPGTRLTVL.

The rearrangement joins TRBV5-1 to TRBJ2-5; D may be TRBD2 (6 bases). V was cut by 0 bases and J by 5 bases, with 14 bases left in between. The germline V gene has CDR1 SGHRS and CDR2 YFSETQ. The CDR3 is 15 residues long. In nucleotides, the CDR3 is TGCGCCAGCAGCTTGGCCGGAAGGCTAGCGGAGACCCAGTACTTC. This encodes CASSLAGRLAETQYF.

This clonotype was counted a few times. V is TRBV29-1 and J is TRBJ1-2; D gene ambiguous. Germline assignment: CDR1 SQVTM and CDR2 ANQGSEA. The CDR3 is 14 residues long. Trimming shortened V by 4 bases and J by 8 bases, and 20 bases separated the two germline ends. CDR3 sequence reads: CSVGVPAKLWGYTF. The DNA of the CDR3 is TGCAGCGTTGGCGTTCCCGCTAAACTATGGGGCTACACCTTC.

This clonotype was found a few times. The chain employs TRBV29-1 and TRBJ1-5, with D tentatively TRBD1 (5 bases). Germline loops: CDR1 SQVTM, CDR2 ANQGSEA. This CDR3 is 13 amino acids long. V lost 6 bases and J 7 bases, leaving 16 bases between the germline ends. The CDR3 nucleotides are TGCAGCGTGAAAGGGACTGTCGGACAGCCCCAGCATTTT. Protein product: CSVKGTVGQPQHF.

This chain links TRBV4-2 with TRBJ2-1; a weak D match, TRBD2 (7 bases). The CDR3 has 15 residues. V shed 3 bases and J shed 1 base, with 10 bases lying between them. CDR1 and CDR2 from the germline V gene are LGHNA and YNFKEQ. The CDR3 reads CASSQGGQSYNEQFF. CDR3 DNA: TGTGCCAGCAGCCAGGGGGGGCAGTCCTACAATGAGCAGTTCTTC.

As to this clonotype: Since a much larger clone is just one base distant, this may be a read error. V gene TRBV29-1 combines with J gene TRBJ2-7; 10 bases line up with TRBD2. Germline V lookup: CDR1 SQVTM, CDR2 ANQGSEA. The CDR3 runs to 13 residues. CDR3 sequence: CIEASGGPYEQYF. The DNA for the CDR3 is TGCATCGAGGCTAGCGGGGGACCCTACGAGCAGTACTTC.

This clonotype was found a few times. The rearrangement uses TRBV29-1 and TRBJ1-2, with TRBD1 as a possible D gene (5 bases). Germline V CDR1 and CDR2: SQVTM, ANQGSEA. The ends were cut back, 4 bases at V and 0 bases at J, with 12 bases in the middle. The CDR3 totals 14 residues. The CDR3: CSVVHRLANYGYTF. DNA for the CDR3: TGCAGCGTTGTCCACAGGCTTGCTAACTATGGCTACACCTTC.